Listed below are T cell receptor beta chains from one sample, sequenced in a study of response to subunit inactivated influenza vaccine. Via MiXCR, TCRdb re-called the RT-PCR reads, giving one row per CDR3 protein. The sample shows 450,000 to 500,000 distinct CDR3 sequences, roughly 9.7% of them seen only once. Sequences were derived from PBMCs from blood, sampled 35 to 45 days after vaccination. All receptors derive from a man aged 45-60 years who received an inactivated influenza vaccine. Both conserved end residues are part of each CDR3. The D gene is left open where the match is weak. Clone size is not always given. Where it is, it says once, few, many or a class for expanded clones.

>TRBV20-1|TRBD1|TRBJ1-3|-
TGCAGTGCCGACAGGGGAAAATCTGGAAACACCATATATTTT
CSADRGKSGNTIYF
>TRBV4-2|TRBD1|TRBJ1-4|-
TGTGCCAGCAGCCAAGATACGGGACAGGGGGCGCGGGATGAAAAACTGTTTTTT
CASSQDTGQGARDEKLFF
>TRBV7-9|-|TRBJ1-1|-
TGTGCCAGCAGCTTAGTGTCTGTAGGTGAAGCTTTCTTT
CASSLVSVGEAFF
>TRBV20-1|TRBD2|TRBJ2-7|many
TGCAGTGCTAGACCGACTAGCGGAAGGTCCTACGAGCAGTACTTC
CSARPTSGRSYEQYF
>TRBV18|-|TRBJ2-4|few
TGTGCCAGCTCACCGAGAGGGGAGAGAATAGCCAAAAACATTCAGTACTTC
CASSPRGERIAKNIQYF
>TRBV20-1|TRBD1|TRBJ2-3|-
TGCAGTGCTAGAGAGGTGAACAGGGGTAGCACAGATACGCAGTATTTT
CSAREVNRGSTDTQYF
>TRBV28|-|TRBJ2-5|many
TGTGCCAGCAGTTCAGAGGGGTTACAAGAGACCCAGTACTTC
CASSSEGLQETQYF
>TRBV7-2|-|TRBJ2-2|many
TGTGCCAGCAGCTTAGTAACAGCGAACACCGGGGAGCTGTTTTTT
CASSLVTANTGELFF
>TRBV20-1|-|TRBJ2-6|few
TGCAGTGCTAGGGACAACTCTGGGGCCAACGTCCTGACTTTC
CSARDNSGANVLTF
>TRBV11-2|TRBD2|TRBJ2-7|-
TGTGCCAGCAGCGTAGTTGTCGGACCGGGAGGGTACGAGCAGTACTTC
CASSVVVGPGGYEQYF
>TRBV7-2|TRBD2|TRBJ2-3|few
TGTGCCAGCAGCTTAGCCGGGAGGCCTAGGGGAGATACGCAGTATTTT
CASSLAGRPRGDTQYF
>TRBV20-1|TRBD2|TRBJ2-1|-
TGCAGTGCTTTCAGACTAGCGGGAGGCAATGAGCAGTTCTTC
CSAFRLAGGNEQFF
>TRBV18|TRBD1|TRBJ2-1|few
TGTGCCAGCTCTCGGGACAGGGCCTACTCCTACAATGAGCAGTTCTTC
CASSRDRAYSYNEQFF
>TRBV20-1|-|TRBJ1-1|few
TGCAGTGCCAGTTCGGGGTTCAACACTGAAGCTTTCTTT
CSASSGFNTEAFF
>TRBV28|TRBD1|TRBJ1-1|-
TGTGTCAGCAGTTTTCGACAGGGGCGGGTTGGAAGGACTGAAGCTTTCTTT
CVSSFRQGRVGRTEAFF
>TRBV12-3/TRBV12-4|TRBD1|TRBJ2-7|-
TGTGCCAGCAGCCGACAGGGCTGGGACTACGAGCAGTACTTC
CASSRQGWDYEQYF
>TRBV2|TRBD2|TRBJ2-1|-
TGTGCCAGCAGATCCGGGACTAGCGGGAATGAGCAGTTCTTC
CASRSGTSGNEQFF
>TRBV20-1|TRBD2|TRBJ2-1|many
TGCAGTGCCGACTCGCTAGGACTAGCGGGGAGCTCCTACAATGAGCAGTTCTTC
CSADSLGLAGSSYNEQFF
>TRBV2|-|TRBJ2-7|few
TGTGCCACTGAAGGGCTAGTTACTGGCGAGCAGTACTTC
CATEGLVTGEQYF
>TRBV12-3/TRBV12-4|TRBD2|TRBJ2-7|few
TGTGCCAGCAGTCTGCGAGCGGGGGGGCCCCACGAGCAGTACTTC
CASSLRAGGPHEQYF
>TRBV12-3/TRBV12-4|-|TRBJ1-5|few
TGTGCCAGCAGTTTCAGGGGTCAAGGGCCCCAGCATTTT
CASSFRGQGPQHF
>TRBV4-3|-|TRBJ2-1|many
TGCGCCAGCAGCCAAGAGGGAGAGCGCGACAATGAGCAGTTCTTC
CASSQEGERDNEQFF
>TRBV11-2|-|TRBJ1-3|few
TGTGCCAGCAGCTTCAGTCCGAGCTCTGGAAACACCATATATTTT
CASSFSPSSGNTIYF
>TRBV5-6|-|TRBJ1-6|few
TGTGCCAGCAGCTTGCCCCCCAGTAGCTCCTATAATTCACCCCTCCACTTT
CASSLPPSSSYNSPLHF
>TRBV7-2|-|TRBJ2-7|many
TGTGCCAGCAGCTTATCCATCCCTTCCTACGAGCAGTACTTC
CASSLSIPSYEQYF
>TRBV6-5|TRBD2|TRBJ2-5|-
TGTGCCAGCAGTATACTCGTTAGCGGGAGAGAGACCCAGTACTTC
CASSILVSGRETQYF
>TRBV28|-|TRBJ1-5|few
TGTGCCAGCAGGCCCTATCGAGGGAAGGAGGGGAATCAGCCCCAGCATTTT
CASRPYRGKEGNQPQHF
>TRBV13|-|TRBJ2-1|-
TGTGCCAGCAGCTCCGCGACTCTTTTCTCCTACAATGAGCAGTTCTTC
CASSSATLFSYNEQFF
>TRBV25-1|-|TRBJ1-4|-
TGTGCCAGCAGTGAATTGGCGGTACCTGATAATGAAAAACTGTTTTTT
CASSELAVPDNEKLFF
>TRBV6-2/TRBV6-3|-|TRBJ2-7|-
TGTGCCAGCAGTTACCCAGGGGCTTCCTACGAGCAGTACTTC
CASSYPGASYEQYF
>TRBV5-5|TRBD1|TRBJ1-2|-
TGTGCCAGCAGCTTAACAGGGGGTAGGGACTATGGCTACACCTTC
CASSLTGGRDYGYTF
>TRBV5-6|-|TRBJ2-7|many
TGTGCCAGCAGCGTGGAAGGGGGGCAGTACTTC
CASSVEGGQYF
>TRBV12-3/TRBV12-4|-|TRBJ2-6|once
TGTGCCAGCAGTTTGTCTCTTTCTGGGGCCAACGTCCTGACTTTC
CASSLSLSGANVLTF
>TRBV7-9|-|TRBJ1-2|-
TGTGCCAGCAGCTTAGCGGGAACAGGGAACTATGGCTACACCTTC
CASSLAGTGNYGYTF
>TRBV5-1|-|TRBJ1-5|-
TGCGCCACCGGGGCCCCGGCCTATAGCAATCAGCCCCAGCATTTT
CATGAPAYSNQPQHF
>TRBV20-1|-|TRBJ2-7|-
TGCAGTGCTAGAGATCGCAGGACCTACGAGCAGTACTTC
CSARDRRTYEQYF
>TRBV20-1|TRBD2|TRBJ2-1|few
TGCAGTGCTAGAGATCCTAGCGGGTCCTACAATGAGCAGTTCTTC
CSARDPSGSYNEQFF
>TRBV21-1|-|TRBJ1-5|-
TGTGCCAGCAGCAAAACCCCCCCCGGGGGGCAGAGCAATCAGCCCCAGCATTTT
CASSKTPPGGQSNQPQHF
>TRBV20-1|-|TRBJ2-3|few
TGCAGTGCTAGCCACTTAATGGGAACGCAGTATTTT
CSASHLMGTQYF
>TRBV28|TRBD2|TRBJ2-7|many
TGTGCCAGCAGTTTATCCCCGGGACTAGCGGGTGCCTACGAGCAGTACTTC
CASSLSPGLAGAYEQYF
>TRBV2|-|TRBJ1-2|-
TGTGCCAGCACTCGACGACAGCAGCTCAACTATGGCTACACCTTC
CASTRRQQLNYGYTF
>TRBV10-3|-|TRBJ2-1|-
TGTGCCATCAGTGATGCCGGGACCCGGGTTGGGGAGCAGTTCTTC
CAISDAGTRVGEQFF
>TRBV20-1|-|TRBJ2-5|-
TGCAGTGCTTACGACTCGAGGGGACGATTCCAAGAGACCCAGTACTTC
CSAYDSRGRFQETQYF
>TRBV28|-|TRBJ2-6|-
TGTGCCAGCAGTGGGGGAGGCTCTGGGGCCAACGTCCTGACTTTC
CASSGGGSGANVLTF
>TRBV2|TRBD1|TRBJ2-1|-
TGTGCCAGCAACCAGGGGGCTTACAATGAGCAGTTCTTC
CASNQGAYNEQFF